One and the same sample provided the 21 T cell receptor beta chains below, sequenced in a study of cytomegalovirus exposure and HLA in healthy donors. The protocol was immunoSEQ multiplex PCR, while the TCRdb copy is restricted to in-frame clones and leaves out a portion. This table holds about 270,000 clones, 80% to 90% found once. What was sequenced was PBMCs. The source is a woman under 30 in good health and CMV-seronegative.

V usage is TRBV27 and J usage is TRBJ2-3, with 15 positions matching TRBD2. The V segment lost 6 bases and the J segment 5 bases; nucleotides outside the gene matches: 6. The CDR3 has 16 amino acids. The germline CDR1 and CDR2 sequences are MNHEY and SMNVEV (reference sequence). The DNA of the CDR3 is TGTGCCAGCAGGGGACTAGCGGGGGGTCTGATAGATACGCAGTATTTT. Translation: CASRGLAGGLIDTQYF.

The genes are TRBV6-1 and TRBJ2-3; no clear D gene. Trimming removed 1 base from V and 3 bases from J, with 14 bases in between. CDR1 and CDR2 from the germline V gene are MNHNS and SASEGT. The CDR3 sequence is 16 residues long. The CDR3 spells CASSEGAISRTDTQYF. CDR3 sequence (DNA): TGTGCCAGCAGTGAAGGTGCAATATCACGGACAGATACGCAGTATTTT.

CDR3 coding DNA: TGTGCCTGGAGTAGGAGGGAGGGAAGAACTCTAGCCAAAAACATTCAGTACTTC. Translated: CAWSRREGRTLAKNIQYF. The gene calls are TRBV30 and TRBJ2-4, with 7 nucleotides matching TRBD2. Trimming cost V 2 bases and J 0 bases; bases outside gene matches: 13. This CDR3 is built from 18 residues. Germline loops: CDR1 GTSNPN, CDR2 SVGIG (reference sequence).

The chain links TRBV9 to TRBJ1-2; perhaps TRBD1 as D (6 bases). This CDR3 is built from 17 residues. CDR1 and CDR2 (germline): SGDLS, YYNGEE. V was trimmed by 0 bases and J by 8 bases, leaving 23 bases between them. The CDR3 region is CASSVAGRERGKIGYTF. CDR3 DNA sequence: TGTGCCAGCAGCGTAGCGGGCAGGGAGAGGGGGAAAATCGGCTACACCTTC.

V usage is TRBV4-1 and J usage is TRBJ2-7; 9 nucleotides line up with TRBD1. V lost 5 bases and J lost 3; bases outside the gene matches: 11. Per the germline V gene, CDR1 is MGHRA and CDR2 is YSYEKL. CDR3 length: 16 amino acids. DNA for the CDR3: TGCGCCAGCAGCACAACCCTGGGACAGGGAGACTACGAGCAGTACTTC. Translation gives CASSTTLGQGDYEQYF.

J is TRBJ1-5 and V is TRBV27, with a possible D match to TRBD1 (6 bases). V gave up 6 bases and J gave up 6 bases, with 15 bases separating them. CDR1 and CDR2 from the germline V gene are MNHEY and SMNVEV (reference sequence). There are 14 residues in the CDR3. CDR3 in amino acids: CASSNGTNIQPQHF. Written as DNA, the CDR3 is TGTGCCAGCAGCAATGGGACAAATATTCAGCCCCAGCATTTT.

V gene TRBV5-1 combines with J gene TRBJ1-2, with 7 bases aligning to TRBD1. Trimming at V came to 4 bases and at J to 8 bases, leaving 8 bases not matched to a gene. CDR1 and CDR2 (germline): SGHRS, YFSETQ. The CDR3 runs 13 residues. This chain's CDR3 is CASSLGQVVGYTF. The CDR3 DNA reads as TGCGCCAGCAGCCTAGGACAGGTAGTCGGCTACACCTTC.

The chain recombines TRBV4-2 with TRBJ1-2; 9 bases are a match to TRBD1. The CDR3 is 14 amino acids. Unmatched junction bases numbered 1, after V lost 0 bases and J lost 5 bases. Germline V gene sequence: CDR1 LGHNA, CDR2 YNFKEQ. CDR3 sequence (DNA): TGTGCCAGCAGCCAAGATGGGACAGGGTATGGCTACACCTTC. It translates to CASSQDGTGYGYTF.

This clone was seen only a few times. CDR3 sequence: CASSEADGGYTF. CDR3 DNA sequence: TGTGCCAGCAGTGAAGCCGATGGCGGCTACACCTTC. The chain recombines TRBV6-1 with TRBJ1-2; D gene uncertain. The CDR3 runs to 12 residues. V was cut by 0 bases and J by 8 bases, with 7 bases left in between. CDR1 and CDR2 (germline): MNHNS, SASEGT.

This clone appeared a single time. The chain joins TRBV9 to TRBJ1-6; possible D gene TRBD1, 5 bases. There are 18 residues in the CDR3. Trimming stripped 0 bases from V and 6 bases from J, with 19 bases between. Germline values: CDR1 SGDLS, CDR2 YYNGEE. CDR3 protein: CASSVDAGRSFSNSPLHF. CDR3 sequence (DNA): TGTGCCAGCAGCGTAGACGCGGGGCGGTCTTTCAGTAATTCACCCCTCCACTTT. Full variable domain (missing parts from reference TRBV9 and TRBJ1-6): DSGVTQTPKHLITATGQRVTLRCSPRSGDLSVYWYQQSLDQGLQFLIQYYNGEERAKGNILERFSAQQFPDLHSELNLSSLELGDSALYFCASSVDAGRSFSNSPLHFGNGTRLTVT.

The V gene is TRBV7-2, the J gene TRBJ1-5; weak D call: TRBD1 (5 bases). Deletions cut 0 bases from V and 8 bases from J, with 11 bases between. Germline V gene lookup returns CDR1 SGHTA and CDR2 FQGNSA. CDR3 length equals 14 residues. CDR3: CASSLAIVQEPQHF. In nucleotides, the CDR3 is TGTGCCAGCAGCTTAGCGATCGTACAGGAGCCCCAGCATTTT. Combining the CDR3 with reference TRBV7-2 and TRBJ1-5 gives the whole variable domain GAGVSQSPSNKVTEKGKDVELRCDPISGHTALYWYRQSLGQGLEFLIYFQGNSAPDKSGLPSDRFSAERTGGSVSTLTIQRTQQEDSAVYLCASSLAIVQEPQHFGDGTRLSIL.

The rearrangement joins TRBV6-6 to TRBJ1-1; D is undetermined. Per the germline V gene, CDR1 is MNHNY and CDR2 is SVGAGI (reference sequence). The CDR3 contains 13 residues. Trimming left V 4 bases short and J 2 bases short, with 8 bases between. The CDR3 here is CASSSRPNTEAFF. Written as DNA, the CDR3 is TGTGCCAGCAGTTCCCGTCCCAACACTGAAGCTTTCTTT.

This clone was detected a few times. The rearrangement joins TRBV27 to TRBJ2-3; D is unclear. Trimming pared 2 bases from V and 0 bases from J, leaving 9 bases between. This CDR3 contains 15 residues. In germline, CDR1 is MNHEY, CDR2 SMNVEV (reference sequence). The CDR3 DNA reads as TGTGCCAGCAGTTTAGTGGGCCTGAGCACAGATACGCAGTATTTT. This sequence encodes CASSLVGLSTDTQYF.

This CDR3 is CASSLAWAEQYF. The CDR3 DNA reads as TGTGCCAGCAGCTTAGCGTGGGCCGAGCAGTACTTC. The chain joins TRBV7-8 to TRBJ2-7; D unresolved. The CDR3 sequence is 12 residues long. V lost 0 bases and J lost 6, with 6 bases in between. Germline lookup yields CDR1 SGHVS and CDR2 FQNEAQ.

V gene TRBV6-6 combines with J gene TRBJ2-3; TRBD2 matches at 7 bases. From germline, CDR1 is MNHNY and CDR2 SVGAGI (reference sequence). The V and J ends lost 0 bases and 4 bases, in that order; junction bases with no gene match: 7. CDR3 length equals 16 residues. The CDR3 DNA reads TGTGCCAGCAGTTACTCGCCGGCGGGAGTAGCAGATACGCAGTATTTT. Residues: CASSYSPAGVADTQYF.

The CDR3 DNA follows: TGTGCCAGCAGCTTACCATCCCCCTACGAGCAGTACTTC. Its protein product is CASSLPSPYEQYF. The chain uses TRBV7-9 and TRBJ2-7; no firm D call. CDR1 SEHNR and CDR2 FQNEAQ come from the germline V gene (reference sequence). The CDR3 runs 13 residues. V was pared by 2 bases and J by 2 bases, with 7 bases between.

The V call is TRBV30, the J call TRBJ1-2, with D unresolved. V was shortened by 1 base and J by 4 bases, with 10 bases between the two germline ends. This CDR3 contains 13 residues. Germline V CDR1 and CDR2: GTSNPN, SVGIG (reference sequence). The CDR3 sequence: CAWSERAFYGYTF. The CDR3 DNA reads TGTGCCTGGAGTGAGAGGGCGTTCTATGGCTACACCTTC. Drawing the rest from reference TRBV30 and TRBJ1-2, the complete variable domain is SQTIHQWPATLVQPVGSPLSLECTVEGTSNPNLYWYRQAAGRGLQLLFYSVGIGQISSEVPQNLSASRPQDRQFILSSKKLLLSDSGFYLCAWSERAFYGYTFGSGTRLTVV.

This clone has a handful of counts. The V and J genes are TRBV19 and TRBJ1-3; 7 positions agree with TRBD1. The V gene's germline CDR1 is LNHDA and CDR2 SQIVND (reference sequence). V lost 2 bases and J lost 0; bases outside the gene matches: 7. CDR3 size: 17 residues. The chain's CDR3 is CASSILGQSFSGNTIYF. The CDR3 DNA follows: TGTGCCAGTAGTATATTGGGACAGTCGTTCTCTGGAAACACCATATATTTT. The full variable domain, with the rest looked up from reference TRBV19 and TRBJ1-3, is DGGITQSPKYLFRKEGQNVTLSCEQNLNHDAMYWYRQDPGQGLRLIYYSQIVNDFQKGDIAEGYSVSREKKESFPLTVTSAQKNPTAFYLCASSILGQSFSGNTIYFGEGSWLTVV.

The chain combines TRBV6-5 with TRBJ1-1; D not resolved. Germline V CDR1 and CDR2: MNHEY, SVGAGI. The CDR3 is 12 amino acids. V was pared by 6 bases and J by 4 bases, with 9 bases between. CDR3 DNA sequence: TGTGCCAGCAGAACGGCGGCCACTGAAGCTTTCTTT. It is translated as CASRTAATEAFF.

The CDR3 sequence: CASSWTGTSNQPQHF. For the CDR3, the DNA is TGTGCCAGCAGCTGGACAGGGACTAGCAATCAGCCCCAGCATTTT. V is TRBV6-5 and J is TRBJ1-5; 8 bases map to TRBD1. Per germline, CDR1 MNHEY and CDR2 SVGAGI. The CDR3 runs 15 residues. The V gene end was trimmed by 6 bases and the J gene end by 0 bases; junction bases not matched to a gene: 4.

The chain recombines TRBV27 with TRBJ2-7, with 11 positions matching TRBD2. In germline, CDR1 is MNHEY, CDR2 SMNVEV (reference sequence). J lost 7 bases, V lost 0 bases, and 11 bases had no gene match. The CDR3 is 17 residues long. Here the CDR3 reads CASSLSASGGLAGEQYF. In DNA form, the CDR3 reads TGTGCCAGCAGTTTATCGGCTAGCGGGGGGTTAGCGGGAGAGCAGTACTTC.